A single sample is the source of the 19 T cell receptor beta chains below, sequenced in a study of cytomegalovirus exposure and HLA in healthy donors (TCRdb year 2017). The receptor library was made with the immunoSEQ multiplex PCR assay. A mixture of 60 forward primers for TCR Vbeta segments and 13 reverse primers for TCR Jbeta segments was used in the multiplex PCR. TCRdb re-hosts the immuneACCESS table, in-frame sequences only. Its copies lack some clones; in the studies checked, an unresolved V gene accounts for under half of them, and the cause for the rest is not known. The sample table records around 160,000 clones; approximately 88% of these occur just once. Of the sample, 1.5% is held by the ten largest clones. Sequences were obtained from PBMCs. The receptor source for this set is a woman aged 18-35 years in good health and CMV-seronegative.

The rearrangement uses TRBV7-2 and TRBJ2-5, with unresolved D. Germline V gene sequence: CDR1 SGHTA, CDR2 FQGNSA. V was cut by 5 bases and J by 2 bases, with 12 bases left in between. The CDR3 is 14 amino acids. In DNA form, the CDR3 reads TGTGCCAGCAGCCCCCGTGGCAGTCAAGAGACCCAGTACTTC. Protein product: CASSPRGSQETQYF.

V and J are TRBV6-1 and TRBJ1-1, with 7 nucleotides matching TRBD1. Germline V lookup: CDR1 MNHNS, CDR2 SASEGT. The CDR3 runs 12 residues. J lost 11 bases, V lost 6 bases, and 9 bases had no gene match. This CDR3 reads CASRSTGRVAFF. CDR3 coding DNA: TGTGCCAGCAGGTCGACAGGGCGAGTGGCTTTCTTT.

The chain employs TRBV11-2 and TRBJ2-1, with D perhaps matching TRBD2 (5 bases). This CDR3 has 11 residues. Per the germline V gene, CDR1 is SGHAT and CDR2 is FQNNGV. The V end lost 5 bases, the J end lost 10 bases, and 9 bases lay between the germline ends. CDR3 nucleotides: TGTGCCAGCAGCCCTGAGCGGGAGCAGTTCTTC. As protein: CASSPEREQFF.

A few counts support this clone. The CDR3 is CASSYSRQGANTIYF. The CDR3 DNA follows: TGTGCCAGCAGTTACTCGAGGCAGGGGGCAAACACCATATATTTT. The chain uses TRBV6-5 and TRBJ1-3; 8 nucleotides align to TRBD1. Germline CDR1 MNHEY, CDR2 SVGAGI. Trimming removed 0 bases from V and 6 bases from J; junction bases left unmatched: 4. The CDR3 spans 15 residues.

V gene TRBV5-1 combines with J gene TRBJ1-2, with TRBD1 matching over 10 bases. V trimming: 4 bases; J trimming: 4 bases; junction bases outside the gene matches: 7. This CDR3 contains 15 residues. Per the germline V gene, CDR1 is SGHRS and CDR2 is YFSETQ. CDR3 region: CASSPSTGGVYGYTF. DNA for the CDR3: TGCGCCAGCAGCCCTTCGACAGGGGGCGTCTATGGCTACACCTTC.

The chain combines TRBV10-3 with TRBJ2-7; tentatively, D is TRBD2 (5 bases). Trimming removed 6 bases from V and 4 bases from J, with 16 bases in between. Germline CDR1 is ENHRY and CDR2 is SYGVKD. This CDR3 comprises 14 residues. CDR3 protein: CAIRRAIGPYEQYF. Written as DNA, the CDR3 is TGTGCCATCAGGCGGGCCATAGGACCTTACGAGCAGTACTTC.

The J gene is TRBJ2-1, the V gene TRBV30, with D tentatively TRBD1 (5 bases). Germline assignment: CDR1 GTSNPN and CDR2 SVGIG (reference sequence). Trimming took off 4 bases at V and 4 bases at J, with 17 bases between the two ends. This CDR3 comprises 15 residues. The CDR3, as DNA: TGTGCCTGGAAGGTCGCAGGGCCTCTATACAATGAGCAGTTCTTC. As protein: CAWKVAGPLYNEQFF.

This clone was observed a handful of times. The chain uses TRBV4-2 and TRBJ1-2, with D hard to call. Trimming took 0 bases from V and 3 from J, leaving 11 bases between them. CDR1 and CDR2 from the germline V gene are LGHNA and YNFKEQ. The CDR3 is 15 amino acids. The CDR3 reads CASSQEKRDHYGYTF. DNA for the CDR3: TGTGCCAGCAGCCAAGAGAAGAGGGATCACTATGGCTACACCTTC.

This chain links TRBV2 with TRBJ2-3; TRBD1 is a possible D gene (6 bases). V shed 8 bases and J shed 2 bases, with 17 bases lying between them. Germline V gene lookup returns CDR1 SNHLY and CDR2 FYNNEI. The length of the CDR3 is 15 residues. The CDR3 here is CASFWDTHSTDTQYF. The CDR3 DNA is TGTGCCAGCTTCTGGGACACTCACTCCACAGATACGCAGTATTTT. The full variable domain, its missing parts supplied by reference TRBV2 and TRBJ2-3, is EPEVTQTPSHQVTQMGQEVILRCVPISNHLYFYWYRQILGQKVEFLVSFYNNEISEKSEIFDDQFSVERPDGSNFTLKIRSTKLEDSAMYFCASFWDTHSTDTQYFGPGTRLTVL.

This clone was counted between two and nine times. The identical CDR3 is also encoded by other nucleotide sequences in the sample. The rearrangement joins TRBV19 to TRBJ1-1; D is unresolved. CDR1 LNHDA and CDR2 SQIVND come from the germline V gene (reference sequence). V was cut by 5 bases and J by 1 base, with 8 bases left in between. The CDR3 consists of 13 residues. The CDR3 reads CASSRTGNTEAFF. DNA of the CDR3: TGTGCCAGTAGTCGGACTGGGAACACTGAAGCTTTCTTT.

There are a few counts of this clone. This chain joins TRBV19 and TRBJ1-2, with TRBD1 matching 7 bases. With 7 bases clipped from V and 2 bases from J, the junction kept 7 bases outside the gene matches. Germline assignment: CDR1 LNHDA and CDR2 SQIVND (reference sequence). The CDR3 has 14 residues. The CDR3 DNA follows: TGTGCCAGTACAAAGAACAGGGGCAACTATGGCTACACCTTC. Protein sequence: CASTKNRGNYGYTF.

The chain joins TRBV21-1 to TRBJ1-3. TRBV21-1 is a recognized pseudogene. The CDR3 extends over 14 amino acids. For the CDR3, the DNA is TGTGCCAGCAGCCCCTCTGCGGGCCAGCCCTCCATATATTTT. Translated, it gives CASSPSAGQPSIYF.

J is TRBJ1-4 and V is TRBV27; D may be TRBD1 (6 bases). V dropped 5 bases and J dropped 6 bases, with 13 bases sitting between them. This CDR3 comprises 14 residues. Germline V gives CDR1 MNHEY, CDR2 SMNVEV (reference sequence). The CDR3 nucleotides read TGTGCCAGCAGTGATATTGGGGGCGATGAAAAACTGTTTTTT. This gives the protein CASSDIGGDEKLFF.

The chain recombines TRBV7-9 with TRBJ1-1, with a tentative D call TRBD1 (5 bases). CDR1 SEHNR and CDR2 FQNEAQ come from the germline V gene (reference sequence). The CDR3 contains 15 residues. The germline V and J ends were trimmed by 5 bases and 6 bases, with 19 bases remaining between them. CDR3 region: CASSHGAGPSAEAFF. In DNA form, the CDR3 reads TGTGCCAGCAGCCACGGGGCGGGACCTTCGGCTGAAGCTTTCTTT.

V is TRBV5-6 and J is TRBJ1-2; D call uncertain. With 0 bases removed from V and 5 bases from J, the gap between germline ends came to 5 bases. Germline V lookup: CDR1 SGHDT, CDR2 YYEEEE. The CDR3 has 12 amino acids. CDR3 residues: CASSLGGYGYTF. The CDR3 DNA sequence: TGTGCCAGCAGCTTGGGAGGGTATGGCTACACCTTC. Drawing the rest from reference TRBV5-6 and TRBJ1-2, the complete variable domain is DAGVTQSPTHLIKTRGQQVTLRCSPKSGHDTVSWYQQALGQGPQFIFQYYEEEERQRGNFPDRFSGHQFPNYSSELNVNALLLGDSALYLCASSLGGYGYTFGSGTRLTVV.

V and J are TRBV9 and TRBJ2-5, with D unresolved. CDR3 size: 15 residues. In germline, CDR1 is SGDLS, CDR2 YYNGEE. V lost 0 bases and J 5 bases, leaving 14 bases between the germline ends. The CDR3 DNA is TGTGCCAGCAGCGTAGTCCCCGCCAGCAGGGAGACCCAGTACTTC. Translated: CASSVVPASRETQYF.

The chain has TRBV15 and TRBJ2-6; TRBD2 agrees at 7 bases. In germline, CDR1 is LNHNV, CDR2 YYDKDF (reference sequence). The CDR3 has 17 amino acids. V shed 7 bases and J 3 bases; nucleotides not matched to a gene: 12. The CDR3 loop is CATTIETGEGGANVLTF. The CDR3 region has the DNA TGTGCCACCACCATCGAAACGGGGGAGGGTGGGGCCAACGTCCTGACTTTC.

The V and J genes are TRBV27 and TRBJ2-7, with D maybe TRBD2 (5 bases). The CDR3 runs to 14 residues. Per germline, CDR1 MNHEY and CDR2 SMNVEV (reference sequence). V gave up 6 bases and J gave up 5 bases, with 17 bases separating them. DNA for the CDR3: TGTGCCAGCAGAGAGGGAATAGTATCCCACGAGCAGTACTTC. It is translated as CASREGIVSHEQYF.

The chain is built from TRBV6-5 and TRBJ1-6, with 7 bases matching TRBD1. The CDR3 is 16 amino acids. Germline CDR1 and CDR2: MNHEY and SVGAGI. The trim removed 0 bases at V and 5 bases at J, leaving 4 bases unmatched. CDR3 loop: CASSYSDRVHNSPLHF. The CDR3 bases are TGTGCCAGCAGTTACTCTGACAGGGTCCATAATTCACCCCTCCACTTT.